A single sample is the source of the 6 T cell receptor beta chains below, sequenced in a study of cytomegalovirus exposure and HLA in healthy donors. Researchers ran the PCR with 60 Vbeta and 13 Jbeta primers. The table came from immunoSEQ multiplex PCR; TCRdb's copy has only in-frame clones and leaves some out. The sample contains about 100,000 clones, around three quarters of which appear only once. Sequencing was carried out using PBMCs. These receptors were collected from a female donor in good health and CMV-seropositive.

The chain employs TRBV4-3 and TRBJ2-6; D might be TRBD1 (5 bases). The CDR3 loop spans 20 amino acids. The germline V gene has CDR1 LGHNA and CDR2 YSLEER. Trimming pared 0 bases from V and 0 bases from J, leaving 18 bases between. CDR3 amino acids: CASSQDLLGAALSGANVLTF. CDR3 nucleotide sequence: TGCGCCAGCAGCCAAGATCTGTTAGGGGCTGCCCTCTCTGGGGCCAACGTCCTGACTTTC.

This chain joins TRBV27 and TRBJ1-5; D may be TRBD1 (5 bases). Germline CDR1 reads MNHEY; CDR2 reads SMNVEV (reference sequence). V lost 0 bases, J lost 4 bases, and 10 bases lay in between. The CDR3 length is 15 residues. In DNA, the CDR3 is TGTGCCAGCAGTTTATCGATGGGGGGGAATCAGCCCCAGCATTTT. Translated, it gives CASSLSMGGNQPQHF.

The rearrangement joins TRBV7-6 to TRBJ2-3; 9 bases match TRBD2. V dropped 0 bases and J dropped 8; count of bases not matched to a gene: 12. In germline, CDR1 is SGHVS, CDR2 FNYEAQ. This CDR3 is built from 17 residues. The CDR3 loop reads CASSLAGFRTSAGTQYF. The CDR3 bases are TGTGCCAGCAGCTTAGCTGGTTTTCGGACTAGCGCGGGTACGCAGTATTTT. Filled out from reference TRBV7-6 and TRBJ2-3, the complete variable domain reads GAGVSQSPRYKVTKRGQDVALRCDPISGHVSLYWYRQALGQGPEFLTYFNYEAQQDKSGLPNDRFSAERPEGSISTLTIQRTEQRDSAMYRCASSLAGFRTSAGTQYFGPGTRLTVL.

The chain uses TRBV30 and TRBJ2-5; 7 bases align to TRBD1. The better agreement between TRBJ2-7 and the DNA end casts doubt on the J call. Germline V gene data show CDR1 as GTSNPN and CDR2 as SVGIG (reference sequence). The CDR3 loop spans 12 amino acids. CDR3: CAWSADRYEQYF. CDR3 coding DNA: TGTGCCTGGAGTGCGGACAGGTACGAGCAGTACTTC.

The chain couples TRBV30 to TRBJ2-1; D unclear. Germline CDR1 reads GTSNPN; CDR2 reads SVGIG (reference sequence). Trimming took off 0 bases at V and 16 bases at J, with 13 bases between the two ends. The CDR3 extends over 11 amino acids. CDR3 in amino acids: CAWSVASRCFF. In nucleotides, the CDR3 is TGTGCCTGGAGTGTCGCCTCCCGGTGTTTCTTC.

J is TRBJ2-1 and V is TRBV25-1; D call uncertain. This CDR3 has 15 residues. Germline V CDR1 and CDR2: MGHDK, SYGVNS. V lost 2 bases, J lost 5 bases, and 13 bases lay in between. The CDR3 region has the DNA TGTGCCAGCAGTGAAGTCTCCACGGGTCACAATGAGCAGTTCTTC. It specifies CASSEVSTGHNEQFF.